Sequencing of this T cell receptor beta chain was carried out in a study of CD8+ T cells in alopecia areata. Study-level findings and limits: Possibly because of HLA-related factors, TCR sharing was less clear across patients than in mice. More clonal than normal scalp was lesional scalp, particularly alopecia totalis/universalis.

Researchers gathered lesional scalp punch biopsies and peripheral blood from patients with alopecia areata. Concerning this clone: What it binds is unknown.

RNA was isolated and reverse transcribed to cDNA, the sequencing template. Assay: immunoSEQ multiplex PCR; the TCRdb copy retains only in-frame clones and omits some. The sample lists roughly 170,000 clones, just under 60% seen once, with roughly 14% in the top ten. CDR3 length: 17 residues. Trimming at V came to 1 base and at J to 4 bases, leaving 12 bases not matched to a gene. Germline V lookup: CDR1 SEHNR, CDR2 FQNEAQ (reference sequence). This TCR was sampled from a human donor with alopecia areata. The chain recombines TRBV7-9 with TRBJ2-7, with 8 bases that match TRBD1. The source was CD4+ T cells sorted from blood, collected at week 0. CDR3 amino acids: CASSLVHWGQASYEQYF. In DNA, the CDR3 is TGTGCCAGCAGCTTAGTCCACTGGGGACAGGCATCTTACGAGCAGTACTTC.